These 2 T cell receptor beta chains were all obtained from the same sample, sequenced in a study of blood T cell repertoires in COVID-19 (dated by TCRdb to about 2020). The library was produced with the immunoSEQ multiplex PCR assay. As stored in TCRdb, this immuneACCESS dataset retains in-frame rearrangements with V and J assigned. A fraction of the clones does not appear; measured against another copy, unresolved V genes explain less than half of the discrepancy, and the remainder lacks a known reason. Counted in this sample were roughly 320,000 clones; 85% to 95% of them appeared once. Around 4.2% of the sample comes from the top ten. The specimen sequenced was PBMCs or T cells enriched from blood (not recorded which). Receptors originate from a young woman who had been exposed to COVID-19.

This clone was observed a handful of times. The chain has TRBV7-2 and TRBJ2-7; a weak D match, TRBD2 (5 bases). The germline gives CDR1 SGHTA, CDR2 FQGNSA. This CDR3 has 14 residues. V gave up 5 bases and J gave up 5 bases, with 16 bases separating them. The CDR3 DNA sequence: TGTGCCAGCAGCCCCTGGGCTTCGGGGAACGAGCAGTACTTC. Protein sequence: CASSPWASGNEQYF.

The V and J genes are TRBV2 and TRBJ2-1; TRBD2 matches at 14 bases. In germline, CDR1 is SNHLY, CDR2 FYNNEI. CDR3 length equals 18 residues. Trimming took 4 bases from V and 4 from J; bases not matched to a gene: 9. In DNA, the CDR3 is TGTGCCAGCAGTGCTTCCGGGACTAGCGGGGGCTTGTACAATGAGCAGTTCTTC. Its protein product is CASSASGTSGGLYNEQFF.